Listed here are 16 T cell receptor beta chains from one sample, sequenced in a study of blood T cell repertoires in COVID-19. Some clones are missing from TCRdb's copy, which holds only in-frame ones; the method was immunoSEQ multiplex PCR. The sample carries about 42,000 clones, roughly 88% recorded once. Sequencing input: peripheral blood. Receptor source: a human donor in a cohort sampled during active COVID-19.

This chain joins TRBV6-5 and TRBJ2-7, with 11 bases fitting TRBD2. The ends lost 0 bases at V and 1 base at J; junction bases unmatched: 2. Germline loops: CDR1 MNHEY, CDR2 SVGAGI. This CDR3 has 16 amino acids. This CDR3 reads CASSYSWTSGSYEQYF. The CDR3 DNA is TGTGCCAGCAGTTACTCGTGGACTAGCGGGTCCTACGAGCAGTACTTC.

A few counts support this clone. This chain uses TRBV19 with TRBJ2-1; 10 nucleotides agree with TRBD2. From germline, CDR1 is LNHDA and CDR2 SQIVND (reference sequence). The CDR3 contains 15 residues. V was clipped by 3 bases and J by 4 bases; unmatched bases: 3. The CDR3 sequence: CASSMGTSAYNEQFF. CDR3 sequence (DNA): TGTGCCAGTAGTATGGGGACTAGCGCTTACAATGAGCAGTTCTTC.

This rearrangement joins TRBV9 to TRBJ2-2, with TRBD1 identical over 7 bases. CDR3 length: 16 residues. The V and J ends lost 0 bases and 3 bases, in that order; junction bases with no gene match: 5. Germline V CDR1 and CDR2: SGDLS, YYNGEE. The CDR3 is CASSVDPGQHTGELFF. The CDR3 DNA sequence: TGTGCCAGCAGCGTAGACCCGGGACAGCACACCGGGGAGCTGTTTTTT.

The chain couples TRBV2 to TRBJ1-2; 9 bases are a match to TRBD1. The CDR3 has 14 amino acids. Germline V gives CDR1 SNHLY, CDR2 FYNNEI. The ends lost 6 bases at V and 7 bases at J; junction bases unmatched: 9. Written as DNA, the CDR3 is TGTGCCAGCAGCTCTGGACAGGGGATATTTGGCTACACCTTC. Translation: CASSSGQGIFGYTF.

CDR3 loop: CASSPLRPGTSGEQETQYF. CDR3 in DNA: TGCGCCAGCAGCCCACTACGCCCCGGGACTAGCGGGGAGCAAGAGACCCAGTACTTC. This chain connects TRBV4-1 to TRBJ2-5; 13 bases align to TRBD2. This CDR3 is 19 amino acids long. With V trimmed by 4 bases and J by 2 bases, 13 bases remained unmatched. Germline-derived CDR1 and CDR2 are MGHRA and YSYEKL.

CDR3 region: CSVRAAGTYEQYF. The CDR3 DNA reads TGCAGCGTTAGGGCGGCAGGGACCTACGAGCAGTACTTC. The chain couples TRBV29-1 to TRBJ2-7; possibly TRBD1 for D (5 bases). V was pared by 5 bases and J by 2 bases, with 13 bases between. Germline V gene lookup returns CDR1 SQVTM and CDR2 ANQGSEA. The CDR3 runs 13 residues.

For this clone: A read error may explain this, as a much larger clone is one base away. The chain couples TRBV28 to TRBJ2-7, with 8 bases aligning to TRBD2. J gave up 5 bases and V 2 bases, and 2 bases lay outside the gene matches. CDR1 is MDHEN, CDR2 SYDVKM, per germline. The CDR3 has 13 amino acids. CDR3 region: CASSLAGGDEQYF. As DNA, the CDR3 is TGTGCCAGCAGTTTAGCGGGGGGCGACGAGCAGTACTTC.

The V call is TRBV4-1, the J call TRBJ2-7; TRBD2 aligns across 13 bases. Per the germline V gene, CDR1 is MGHRA and CDR2 is YSYEKL. CDR3 length equals 16 residues. The V segment lost 2 bases and the J segment 3 bases; nucleotides outside the gene matches: 4. This chain's CDR3 is CASSQPLAGGNYEQYF. CDR3 coding DNA: TGCGCCAGCAGCCAACCACTAGCGGGGGGGAACTACGAGCAGTACTTC.

This chain uses TRBV7-2 with TRBJ2-5, with D tentatively TRBD1 (6 bases). Germline CDR1 and CDR2: SGHTA and FQGNSA. The CDR3 loop spans 14 amino acids. V lost 7 bases and J lost 5, with 17 bases in between. As DNA, the CDR3 is TGTGCCAGCACCTATAACAGGGATTTTGAGACCCAGTACTTC. Protein product: CASTYNRDFETQYF.

This chain connects TRBV30 to TRBJ1-6, with D possibly matching TRBD1 (6 bases). The V end lost 6 bases, the J end lost 10 bases, and 13 bases lay between the germline ends. CDR3 length: 12 residues. The germline V gene has CDR1 GTSNPN and CDR2 SVGIG (reference sequence). The CDR3 is CACNRAESPLHF. As DNA, the CDR3 is TGTGCCTGCAACAGGGCTGAGTCACCCCTCCACTTT. The entire variable domain, with the rest obtained from reference TRBV30 and TRBJ1-6, is as follows: SQTIHQWPATLVQPVGSPLSLECTVEGTSNPNLYWYRQAAGRGLQLLFYSVGIGQISSEVPQNLSASRPQDRQFILSSKKLLLSDSGFYLCACNRAESPLHFGNGTRLTVT.

This clone was found once. DNA of the CDR3: TGTGCCAGCAGCCAGCCGGGACAGGGGTATGGCTACACCTTC. It encodes CASSQPGQGYGYTF. The chain is built from TRBV4-2 and TRBJ1-2; 10 bases align to TRBD1. The germline V gene has CDR1 LGHNA and CDR2 YNFKEQ. V lost 3 bases, J lost 5 bases, and 3 bases stayed unmatched. The CDR3 extends over 14 amino acids.

The chain employs TRBV28 and TRBJ1-5, with a weak D call TRBD1 (6 bases). Germline V gene lookup returns CDR1 MDHEN and CDR2 SYDVKM. This CDR3 has 15 amino acids. Between the trimmed V and J ends, which lost 4 bases and 4 bases, there was a span of 14 bases. The CDR3 sequence: CASSWGWGLNQPQHF. In nucleotides, the CDR3 is TGTGCCAGCAGTTGGGGGTGGGGGCTTAATCAGCCCCAGCATTTT.

The chain is built from TRBV2 and TRBJ2-6, with D possibly matching TRBD2 (7 bases). Germline values: CDR1 SNHLY, CDR2 FYNNEI. The CDR3 totals 15 residues. V was clipped by 6 bases and J by 3 bases, with 12 bases between them. The CDR3 DNA sequence: TGTGCCAGCAGCCAAGGGGGGGATGGGGCCAACGTCCTGACTTTC. It is translated as CASSQGGDGANVLTF.

J is TRBJ2-1 and V is TRBV4-2; 12 bases fit TRBD2. V was clipped by 4 bases and J by 7 bases; unmatched bases: 8. CDR3 length equals 16 residues. CDR1 is LGHNA and CDR2 is YNFKEQ in the germline V gene. The CDR3 protein is CASSPSASGGANEQFF. CDR3 bases: TGTGCCAGCAGCCCCTCGGCTAGCGGGGGGGCAAATGAGCAGTTCTTC.

This chain joins TRBV7-2 and TRBJ2-7; TRBD2 aligns across 7 bases. V shed 1 base, J shed 2 bases, and the junction held 2 bases outside the gene matches. The germline gives CDR1 SGHTA, CDR2 FQGNSA. This CDR3 spans 14 amino acids. CDR3 in amino acids: CASSLERGAYEQYF. The CDR3 DNA follows: TGTGCCAGCAGCTTAGAGCGGGGCGCCTACGAGCAGTACTTC.

Note on this clone: Different DNA sequences within this sample yield the same CDR3. The chain couples TRBV29-1 to TRBJ2-3; TRBD2 matches at 9 bases. The CDR3 loop spans 16 amino acids. Germline CDR1 reads SQVTM; CDR2 reads ANQGSEA. With V trimmed by 0 bases and J by 6 bases, 10 bases remained unmatched. The CDR3 is CSVEDLGGGAGDTQYF. CDR3 in DNA: TGCAGCGTTGAAGATCTTGGCGGGGGGGCTGGGGATACGCAGTATTTT.